Listed below are T cell receptor beta chains from one sample, sequenced in a study of T-cell memory formation after mild COVID-19. MiXCR, run by TCRdb on the 5' RACE reads, gives a single entry per CDR3 protein. The data show some 150,000 distinct CDR3 sequences, with approximately 5.7% seen just once and roughly 2.1% held by the top ten. Specimen: PBMCs or a T cell subset sorted from them (not recorded which). The receptors here all came from an adult woman who had mild COVID-19 (a few samples of this study predate the infection). Cell type and time point are not known. Both conserved end residues are part of each CDR3. D genes are given only for firm matches. Expanded clones get a size class; other rows say once, few or many, or leave the size out.

CDR3	DNA	D	size	V	J
CASSPNVGDLSNTEAFF	TGTGCCAGCTCACCTAATGTCGGGGACCTTTCGAACACTGAAGCTTTCTTT	-	-	TRBV18	TRBJ1-1
CASSRLTGVNTEAFF	TGTGCCAGCAGTCGGCTGACAGGGGTGAACACTGAAGCTTTCTTT	TRBD1	few	TRBV11-3	TRBJ1-1
CASRPQSRENTEAFF	TGTGCCAGTAGACCGCAATCAAGGGAGAACACTGAAGCTTTCTTT	-	-	TRBV19	TRBJ1-1
CASSSQTRAVSTDTQYF	TGCGCCAGCAGCTCCCAGACGAGGGCGGTTAGCACAGATACGCAGTATTTT	-	few	TRBV5-1	TRBJ2-3
CASSLGGNMNTEAFF	TGTGCCAGCAGCTTAGGAGGGAACATGAACACTGAAGCTTTCTTT	-	-	TRBV7-2	TRBJ1-1
CSANPKGRQETQYF	TGCAGTGCTAACCCGAAGGGCAGGCAAGAGACCCAGTACTTC	-	few	TRBV20-1	TRBJ2-5
CAIRGALANSYNEQFF	TGTGCCATCAGGGGGGCGCTAGCAAACTCCTACAATGAGCAGTTCTTC	-	many	TRBV10-3	TRBJ2-1
CASSFGGWITEAFF	TGTGCCAGCAGCTTTGGGGGGTGGATCACTGAAGCTTTCTTT	-	many	TRBV7-2	TRBJ1-1
CAIQEGPARETQYF	TGTGCCATCCAGGAGGGACCGGCGCGCGAGACCCAGTACTTC	-	-	TRBV10-3	TRBJ2-5
CASSPPGDNQPQHF	TGTGCCAGCAGCCCGCCCGGGGACAATCAGCCCCAGCATTTT	-	-	TRBV7-8	TRBJ1-5
CASSRGTGSGYGYTF	TGTGCCAGCAGCCGCGGTACAGGGTCCGGCTATGGCTACACCTTC	-	-	TRBV12-3/TRBV12-4	TRBJ1-2
CASSPLQRGKGVFYEQYF	TGTGCCAGCAGCCCACTTCAGAGAGGCAAAGGCGTATTCTACGAGCAGTACTTC	-	few	TRBV11-2	TRBJ2-7
CSARNVLGGGHNEQFF	TGCAGTGCTAGAAACGTCTTGGGGGGGGGTCACAATGAGCAGTTCTTC	TRBD2	few	TRBV20-1	TRBJ2-1
CASRGTGARETQYF	TGCGCCAGCCGAGGGACAGGGGCCAGGGAGACCCAGTACTTC	TRBD1	few	TRBV5-1	TRBJ2-5
CASSAGDISPSF	TGTGCCAGCTCGGCGGGGGACATTTCCCCGTCTTTC	-	few	TRBV18	TRBJ2-7
CASSPGQGSYNEQFF	TGTGCCAGCAGCCCGGGACAGGGGTCCTACAATGAGCAGTTCTTC	TRBD1	many	TRBV7-9	TRBJ2-1
CASSFSWDRLFF	TGTGCCAGCAGCTTTTCTTGGGACAGGCTGTTCTTC	TRBD1	many	TRBV7-8	TRBJ2-1
CASSLEGLAGIEQYF	TGTGCCAGCAGCTTGGAGGGCCTAGCGGGAATCGAGCAGTACTTC	TRBD2	many	TRBV5-4	TRBJ2-7
CASSLSLETDTQYF	TGTGCCAGCAGCTTGTCCCTGGAGACAGATACGCAGTATTTT	-	-	TRBV7-9	TRBJ2-3
CASSFMGEVSSYNEQFF	TGTGCCAGCAGCTTCATGGGGGAGGTTAGCTCCTACAATGAGCAGTTCTTC	-	few	TRBV6-2/TRBV6-3	TRBJ2-1
CASSLEGGEKLFF	TGTGCCAGCAGCTTAGAAGGCGGCGAAAAACTGTTTTTT	-	many	TRBV7-9	TRBJ1-4
CASSDGSQETQYF	TGTGCCAGCAGTGATGGCAGCCAAGAGACCCAGTACTTC	-	few	TRBV2	TRBJ2-5
CASSPQQETQYF	TGTGCCAGCTCACCCCAGCAAGAGACCCAGTACTTC	-	many	TRBV18	TRBJ2-5
CASSLEGSYNSPLHF	TGTGCCAGCAGTTTGGAGGGCTCCTATAATTCACCCCTCCACTTT	-	-	TRBV12-3/TRBV12-4	TRBJ1-6